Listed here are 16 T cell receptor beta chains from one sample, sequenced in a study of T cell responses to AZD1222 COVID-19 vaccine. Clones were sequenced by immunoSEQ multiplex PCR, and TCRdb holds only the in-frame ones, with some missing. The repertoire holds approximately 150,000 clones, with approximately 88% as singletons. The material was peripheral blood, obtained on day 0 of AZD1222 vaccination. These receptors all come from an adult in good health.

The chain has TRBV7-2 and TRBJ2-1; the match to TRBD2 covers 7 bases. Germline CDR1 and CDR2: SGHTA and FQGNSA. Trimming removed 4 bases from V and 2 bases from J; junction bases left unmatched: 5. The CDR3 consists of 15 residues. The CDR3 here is CASSSWRGTYNEQFF. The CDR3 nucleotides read TGTGCCAGCAGCTCCTGGCGGGGGACCTACAATGAGCAGTTCTTC.

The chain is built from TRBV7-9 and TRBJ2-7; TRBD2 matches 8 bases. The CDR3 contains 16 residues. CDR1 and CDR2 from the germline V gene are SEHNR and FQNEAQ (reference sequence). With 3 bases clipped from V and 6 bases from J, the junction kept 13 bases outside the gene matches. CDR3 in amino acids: CASSLWTSRRVSEQYF. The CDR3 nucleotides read TGTGCCAGCAGCTTGTGGACTAGCCGCAGGGTTAGCGAGCAGTACTTC.

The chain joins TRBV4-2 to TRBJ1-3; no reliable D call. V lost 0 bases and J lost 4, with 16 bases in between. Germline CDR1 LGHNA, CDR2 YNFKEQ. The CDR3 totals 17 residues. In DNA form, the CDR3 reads TGTGCCAGCAGCCAAGATCCCCCAGGAAGGAAAGGAAACACCATATATTTT. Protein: CASSQDPPGRKGNTIYF.

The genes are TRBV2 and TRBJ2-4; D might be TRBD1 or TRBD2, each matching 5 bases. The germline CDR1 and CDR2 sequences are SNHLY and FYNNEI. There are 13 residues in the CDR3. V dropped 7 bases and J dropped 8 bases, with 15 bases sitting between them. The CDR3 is CASTGTLGDIQYF. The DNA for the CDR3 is TGTGCCAGCACCGGGACCCTTGGAGACATTCAGTACTTC.

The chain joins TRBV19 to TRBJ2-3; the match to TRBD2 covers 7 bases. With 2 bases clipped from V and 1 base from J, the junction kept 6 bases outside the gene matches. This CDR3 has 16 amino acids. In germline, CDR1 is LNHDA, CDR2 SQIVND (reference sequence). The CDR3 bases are TGTGCCAGTAGTATAACCCGACTAGCTCGCACAGATACGCAGTATTTT. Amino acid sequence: CASSITRLARTDTQYF.

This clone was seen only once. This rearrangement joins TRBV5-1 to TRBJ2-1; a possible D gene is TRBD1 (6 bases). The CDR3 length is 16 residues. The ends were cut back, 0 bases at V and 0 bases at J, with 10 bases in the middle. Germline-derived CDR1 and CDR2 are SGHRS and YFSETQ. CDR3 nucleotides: TGCGCCAGCAGCTTGGGACAGGCCTACTCCTACAATGAGCAGTTCTTC. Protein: CASSLGQAYSYNEQFF.

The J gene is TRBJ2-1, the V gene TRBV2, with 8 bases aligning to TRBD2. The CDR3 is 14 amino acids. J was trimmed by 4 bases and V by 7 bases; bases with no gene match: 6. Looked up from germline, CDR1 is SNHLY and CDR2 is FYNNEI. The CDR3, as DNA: TGTGCCAGCACCCAGCGGGGGCAATACAATGAGCAGTTCTTC. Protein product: CASTQRGQYNEQFF. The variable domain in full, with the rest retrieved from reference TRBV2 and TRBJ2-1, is EPEVTQTPSHQVTQMGQEVILRCVPISNHLYFYWYRQILGQKVEFLVSFYNNEISEKSEIFDDQFSVERPDGSNFTLKIRSTKLEDSAMYFCASTQRGQYNEQFFGPGTRLTVL.

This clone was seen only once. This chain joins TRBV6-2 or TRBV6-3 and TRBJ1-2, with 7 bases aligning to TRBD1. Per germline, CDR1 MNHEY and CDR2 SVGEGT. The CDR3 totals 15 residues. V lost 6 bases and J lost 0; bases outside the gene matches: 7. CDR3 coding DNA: TGTGCCAGCAGCCGACAGGGCCTAGCTAACTATGGCTACACCTTC. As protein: CASSRQGLANYGYTF.

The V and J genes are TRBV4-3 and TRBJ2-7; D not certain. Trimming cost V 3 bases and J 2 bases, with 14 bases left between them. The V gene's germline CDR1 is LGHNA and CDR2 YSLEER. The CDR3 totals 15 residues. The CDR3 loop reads CASSQSQDPTYEQYF. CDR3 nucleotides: TGCGCCAGCAGCCAGAGCCAGGACCCTACCTACGAGCAGTACTTC.

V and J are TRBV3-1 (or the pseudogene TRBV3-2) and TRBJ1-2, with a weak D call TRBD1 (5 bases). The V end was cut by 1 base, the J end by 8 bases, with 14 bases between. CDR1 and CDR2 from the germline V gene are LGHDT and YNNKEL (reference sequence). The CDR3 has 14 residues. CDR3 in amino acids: CASSQGWGPLGYTF. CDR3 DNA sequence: TGTGCCAGCAGCCAAGGATGGGGCCCTCTAGGCTACACCTTC.

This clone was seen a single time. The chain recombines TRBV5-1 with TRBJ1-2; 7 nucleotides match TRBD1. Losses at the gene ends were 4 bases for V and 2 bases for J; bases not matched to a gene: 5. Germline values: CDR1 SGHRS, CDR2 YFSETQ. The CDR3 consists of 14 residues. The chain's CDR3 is CASSPWTGNYGYTF. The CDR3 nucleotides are TGCGCCAGCAGCCCATGGACAGGAAACTATGGCTACACCTTC.

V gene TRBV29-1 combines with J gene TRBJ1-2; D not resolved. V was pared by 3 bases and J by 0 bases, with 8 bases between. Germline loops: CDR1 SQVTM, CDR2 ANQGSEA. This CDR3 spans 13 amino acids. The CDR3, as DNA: TGCAGCGTTGAGCGCAGTCCTAACTATGGCTACACCTTC. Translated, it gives CSVERSPNYGYTF. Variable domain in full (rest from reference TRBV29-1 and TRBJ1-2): SAVISQKPSRDICQRGTSLTIQCQVDSQVTMMFWYRQQPGQSLTLIATANQGSEATYESGFVIDKFPISRPNLTFSTLTVSNMSPEDSSIYLCSVERSPNYGYTFGSGTRLTVV.

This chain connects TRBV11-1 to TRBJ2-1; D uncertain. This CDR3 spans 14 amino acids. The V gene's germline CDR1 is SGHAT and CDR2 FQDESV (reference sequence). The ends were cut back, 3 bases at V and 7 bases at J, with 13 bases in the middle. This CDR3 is CASSLNTIGNEQFF. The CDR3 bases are TGTGCCAGCAGCTTGAACACAATTGGGAATGAGCAGTTCTTC.

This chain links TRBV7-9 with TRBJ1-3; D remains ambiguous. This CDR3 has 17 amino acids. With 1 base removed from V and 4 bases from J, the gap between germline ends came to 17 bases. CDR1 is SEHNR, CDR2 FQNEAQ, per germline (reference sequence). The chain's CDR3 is CASSLGREWGIGNTIYF. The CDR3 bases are TGTGCCAGCAGCTTAGGTCGTGAGTGGGGAATCGGAAACACCATATATTTT.

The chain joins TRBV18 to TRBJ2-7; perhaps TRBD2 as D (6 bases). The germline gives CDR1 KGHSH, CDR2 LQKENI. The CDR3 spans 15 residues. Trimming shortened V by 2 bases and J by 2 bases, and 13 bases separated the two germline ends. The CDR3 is CASSPGLYNTYEQYF. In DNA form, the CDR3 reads TGTGCCAGCTCACCAGGACTATACAACACCTACGAGCAGTACTTC. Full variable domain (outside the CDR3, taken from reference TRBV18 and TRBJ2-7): NAGVMQNPRHLVRRRGQEARLRCSPMKGHSHVYWYRQLPEEGLKFMVYLQKENIIDESGMPKERFSAEFPKEGPSILRIQQVVRGDSAAYFCASSPGLYNTYEQYFGPGTRLTVT.

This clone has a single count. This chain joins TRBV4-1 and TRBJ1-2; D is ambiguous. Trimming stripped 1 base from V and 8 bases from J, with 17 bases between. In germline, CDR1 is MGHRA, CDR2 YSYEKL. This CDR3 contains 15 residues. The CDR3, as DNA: TGCGCCAGCAGCCAAGTTGGTGGGCCCGCGGGGGGCTACACCTTC. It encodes CASSQVGGPAGGYTF.